This T cell receptor (beta chain) was obtained from a study of Ad26.COV2.S vaccination and SARS-CoV-2 variants. This sample's treatment: approximately 18 received Ad26.COV2.S at low or high dose, single or two shots; roughly five received placebo; per-sample allocation not given. Repertoires come from day 63 after the first vaccine or placebo injection. Data came from immunoSEQ multiplex PCR; TCRdb stores just in-frame clones and leaves some out. The table records hundreds of thousands of clones, 88% of them present only once. This CDR3 has 18 amino acids. V lost 0 bases to trimming and J lost 0 bases; unmatched junction nucleotides: 6. CDR1 and CDR2 from the germline V gene are MGHRA and YSYEKL.

This sample comprised peripheral blood, obtained in a trial of Ad26.COV2.S vaccine versus placebo. This rearrangement joins TRBV4-1 to TRBJ2-4, with TRBD1 matching over 9 bases. This clonotype originated in a person aged 18 to 59 who received the Ad26.COV2.S COVID-19 vaccine or a placebo. CDR3 loop: CASSQDTRTGAAKNIQYF. The CDR3 nucleotides read TGCGCCAGCAGCCAAGATACTAGGACAGGGGCAGCCAAAAACATTCAGTACTTC.